Listed below are T cell receptor beta chains from one sample, sequenced in a study of blood T cell repertoires in COVID-19. TCRdb's table, derived via immunoSEQ multiplex PCR, lists solely in-frame clones and lacks some. The table has about 20,000 clones, 85% to 90% seen once. The sample comprised peripheral blood. Receptor source: a human donor in a cohort sampled during active COVID-19. Each CDR3 is given with its conserved first and last residue. A D gene is named only where the DNA matches it firmly. Size is stated for part of the rows, as once, few or many counts, or as a class when the clone is expanded.

j_call: TRBJ2-7
d_call: TRBD1
v_call: TRBV7-2
clone_size: .
cdr3_aa: CASSRTQGAGYEQYF
cdr3_nt: TGTGCCAGCAGCCGCACCCAGGGGGCTGGCTACGAGCAGTACTTC

j_call: TRBJ1-1
d_call: TRBD1
v_call: TRBV5-1
clone_size: .
cdr3_aa: CASSSGQGGTEAFF
cdr3_nt: TGCGCCAGCAGCTCGGGACAGGGGGGCACTGAAGCTTTCTTT

j_call: TRBJ2-1
d_call: TRBD2
v_call: TRBV19
clone_size: .
cdr3_aa: CASSILAGAGANEQFF
cdr3_nt: TGTGCCAGTAGTATCCTAGCGGGGGCAGGTGCCAATGAGCAGTTCTTC

j_call: TRBJ2-7
d_call: TRBD1
v_call: TRBV27
clone_size: .
cdr3_aa: CASSLGRTGNEQYF
cdr3_nt: TGTGCCAGCAGTTTAGGCCGGACAGGGAACGAGCAGTACTTC

j_call: TRBJ2-3
d_call: .
v_call: TRBV9
clone_size: .
cdr3_aa: CASSLRLGGAFTDTQYF
cdr3_nt: TGTGCCAGCAGCCTCCGACTAGGCGGGGCGTTCACAGATACGCAGTATTTT

j_call: TRBJ2-7
d_call: TRBD2
v_call: TRBV28
clone_size: .
cdr3_aa: CASINRGLPYEQYF
cdr3_nt: TGTGCCAGCATAAACCGGGGACTACCCTACGAGCAGTACTTC

j_call: TRBJ2-2
d_call: .
v_call: TRBV11-3
clone_size: .
cdr3_aa: CASSFAAGAVRTGELFF
cdr3_nt: TGTGCCAGCAGCTTCGCGGCGGGGGCGGTGAGGACCGGGGAGCTGTTTTTT

j_call: TRBJ1-1
d_call: TRBD1
v_call: TRBV6-5
clone_size: .
cdr3_aa: CASGDRANTEAFF
cdr3_nt: TGTGCCAGTGGAGACAGGGCGAACACTGAAGCTTTCTTT

j_call: TRBJ2-2
d_call: TRBD1
v_call: TRBV25-1
clone_size: .
cdr3_aa: CASSEDRDTGELFF
cdr3_nt: TGTGCCAGCAGTGAGGACAGGGACACCGGGGAGCTGTTTTTT

j_call: TRBJ2-7
d_call: TRBD2
v_call: TRBV5-1
clone_size: .
cdr3_aa: CASSGRLAGAYEQYF
cdr3_nt: TGCGCCAGCAGCGGAAGACTAGCGGGAGCCTACGAGCAGTACTTC

j_call: TRBJ1-6
d_call: .
v_call: TRBV9
clone_size: .
cdr3_aa: CASSVLDTSSYNSPLHF
cdr3_nt: TGTGCCAGCAGCGTATTGGACACGAGCTCCTATAATTCACCCCTCCACTTT

j_call: TRBJ1-3
d_call: TRBD1
v_call: TRBV5-1
clone_size: .
cdr3_aa: CASSPQGGSGNTIYF
cdr3_nt: TGCGCCAGCAGCCCACAGGGGGGCTCTGGAAACACCATATATTTT

j_call: TRBJ1-2
d_call: .
v_call: TRBV2
clone_size: once
cdr3_aa: CASRKTGEYGYTF
cdr3_nt: TGTGCCAGCAGGAAGACAGGAGAGTATGGCTACACCTTC

j_call: TRBJ1-2
d_call: .
v_call: TRBV24-1
clone_size: once
cdr3_aa: CATRDRQGYYGYTF
cdr3_nt: TGTGCCACCAGGGATCGGCAGGGGTACTATGGCTACACCTTC

j_call: TRBJ1-6
d_call: .
v_call: TRBV5-1
clone_size: few
cdr3_aa: CASSFGEDSPLHF
cdr3_nt: TGCGCCAGCAGCTTTGGGGAGGATTCACCCCTCCACTTT

j_call: TRBJ1-1
d_call: TRBD1
v_call: TRBV10-2
clone_size: .
cdr3_aa: CASRTGQGNTEAFF
cdr3_nt: TGCGCCAGCAGAACTGGACAGGGGAACACTGAAGCTTTCTTT

j_call: TRBJ1-2
d_call: .
v_call: TRBV20-1
clone_size: .
cdr3_aa: CSAPENYGYTF
cdr3_nt: TGCAGTGCTCCGGAGAACTATGGCTACACCTTC

j_call: TRBJ2-7
d_call: .
v_call: TRBV21-1
clone_size: .
cdr3_aa: CASIPDRACHEQYF
cdr3_nt: TGTGCCAGCATCCCGGACAGGGCGTGCCACGAGCAGTACTTC

j_call: TRBJ2-2
d_call: TRBD1
v_call: TRBV3-1/TRBV3-2
clone_size: .
cdr3_aa: CASSQAPPTGTENTGELFF
cdr3_nt: TGTGCCAGCAGCCAAGCCCCTCCCACCGGGACAGAAAACACCGGGGAGCTGTTTTTT

j_call: TRBJ2-1
d_call: TRBD2
v_call: TRBV10-2
clone_size: .
cdr3_aa: CASSHEEREINEQFF
cdr3_nt: TGCGCCAGCAGCCACGAAGAGCGGGAGATCAATGAGCAGTTCTTC

j_call: TRBJ1-5
d_call: .
v_call: TRBV20-1
clone_size: .
cdr3_aa: CSASLSDYQPQHF
cdr3_nt: TGCAGTGCTAGTCTGTCAGATTATCAGCCCCAGCATTTT

j_call: TRBJ1-2
d_call: TRBD1
v_call: TRBV5-1
clone_size: .
cdr3_aa: CASSLGGGSGGYTF
cdr3_nt: TGCGCCAGCAGCTTGGGAGGGGGCAGTGGTGGCTACACCTTC

j_call: TRBJ1-2
d_call: TRBD1
v_call: TRBV5-1
clone_size: .
cdr3_aa: CASSLEGQGAGGYTF
cdr3_nt: TGCGCCAGCAGCTTGGAAGGGCAGGGGGCTGGCGGCTACACCTTC

j_call: TRBJ2-7
d_call: TRBD2
v_call: TRBV2
clone_size: .
cdr3_aa: CASCLAGGGYEQYF
cdr3_nt: TGTGCCAGCTGTCTAGCGGGAGGTGGGTACGAGCAGTACTTC

j_call: TRBJ2-7
d_call: TRBD2
v_call: TRBV7-8
clone_size: .
cdr3_aa: CASSLVAGETYEQYF
cdr3_nt: TGTGCCAGCAGCTTAGTAGCGGGAGAAACCTACGAGCAGTACTTC

j_call: TRBJ1-1
d_call: .
v_call: TRBV21-1
clone_size: .
cdr3_aa: CASSPPGTGNTEAFF
cdr3_nt: TGTGCCAGCAGCCCCCCCGGGACAGGTAACACTGAAGCTTTCTTT

j_call: TRBJ1-3
d_call: .
v_call: TRBV15
clone_size: .
cdr3_aa: CATSRDLENTIYF
cdr3_nt: TGTGCCACCAGCAGAGATCTGGAGAACACCATATATTTT

j_call: TRBJ1-2
d_call: TRBD1
v_call: TRBV27
clone_size: .
cdr3_aa: CASRLEGNDRGGGYTF
cdr3_nt: TGTGCCAGCAGACTTGAGGGCAACGACAGGGGGGGCGGCTACACCTTC

j_call: TRBJ2-7
d_call: TRBD2
v_call: TRBV18
clone_size: .
cdr3_aa: CASSTSGDSYEQYF
cdr3_nt: TGTGCCAGCTCGACTAGCGGGGATTCCTACGAGCAGTACTTC

j_call: TRBJ2-1
d_call: .
v_call: TRBV28
clone_size: .
cdr3_aa: CASSPRTDYNEQFF
cdr3_nt: TGTGCCAGCAGTCCTCGGACAGACTACAATGAGCAGTTCTTC

j_call: TRBJ1-1
d_call: .
v_call: TRBV27
clone_size: .
cdr3_aa: CASRSGVATEAFF
cdr3_nt: TGTGCCAGCAGATCAGGGGTGGCCACTGAAGCTTTCTTT

j_call: TRBJ2-3
d_call: TRBD2
v_call: TRBV6-2/TRBV6-3
clone_size: .
cdr3_aa: CASSYSSGSGATDTQYF
cdr3_nt: TGTGCCAGCAGTTACTCGAGCGGGAGTGGGGCCACAGATACGCAGTATTTT

j_call: TRBJ2-1
d_call: TRBD2
v_call: TRBV27
clone_size: .
cdr3_aa: CASTRRLAGGEQFF
cdr3_nt: TGTGCCAGCACCCGCCGCCTAGCGGGAGGTGAGCAGTTCTTC

j_call: TRBJ2-2
d_call: TRBD2
v_call: TRBV5-5
clone_size: once
cdr3_aa: CASSFGTSGRGWELFF
cdr3_nt: TGTGCCAGCAGCTTCGGAACTAGCGGGAGAGGCTGGGAGCTGTTTTTT

j_call: TRBJ1-2
d_call: .
v_call: TRBV6-1
clone_size: .
cdr3_aa: CASSERGSFGYTF
cdr3_nt: TGTGCCAGCAGTGAAAGGGGCTCTTTTGGCTACACCTTC

j_call: TRBJ2-1
d_call: TRBD2
v_call: TRBV15
clone_size: .
cdr3_aa: CATSKNSGTYNEQFF
cdr3_nt: TGTGCCACCAGCAAAAATAGCGGGACCTACAATGAGCAGTTCTTC

j_call: TRBJ2-7
d_call: .
v_call: TRBV3-1/TRBV3-2
clone_size: .
cdr3_aa: CASSQDPSYEQYF
cdr3_nt: TGTGCCAGCAGCCAAGACCCCAGCTACGAGCAGTACTTC